The clone carrying this T cell receptor beta chain has only a few counts. Its antigen is unidentified. This record belongs to a study of T-cell reconstitution after alpha-beta-depleted transplantation in children. The V gene's germline CDR1 is LGHNA and CDR2 YNFKEQ. This CDR3 spans 17 amino acids. V lost 0 bases and J 0 bases, leaving 15 bases between the germline ends. Study findings and constraints: Elevated TCRbeta diversity at day 60 was traced, in some patients, to surviving recipient T cells and thymic progenitors. About two months after transplant, alpha-beta T cells reportedly came from several hundred expanded graft clones. Among T cells one year after transplant, newly produced cells accounted for most counts and diversity.

The authors prepared the TCRbeta library with unique molecular identifiers. TCRdb re-analysed the PCR reads in MiXCR, keeping a single row per CDR3 protein. Found here are roughly 100,000 distinct CDR3 sequences, 4.5% to 7.5% of them singletons; the top ten hold 5.5% to 6.5%. The TCR originated in a female patient aged 2 to 10 who had a stem cell transplant for Fanconi anemia, so the T cells may come from the graft donor. This rearrangement joins TRBV4-2 to TRBJ2-7, with D possibly TRBD2 on 6 matching bases. The specimen was PBMCs, mostly from graft donor cells, collected 60 days after TCRalphabeta/CD19-depleted stem cell transplant. CDR3 in amino acids: CASSQEGSGVGSYEQYF. CDR3 DNA sequence: TGTGCCAGCAGCCAAGAGGGGTCGGGGGTGGGCTCCTACGAGCAGTACTTC.